A selection of T cell receptor beta chains follows, all from one sample in a study of regulatory dendritic cells for organ transplantation. The protocol was immunoSEQ multiplex PCR, while the TCRdb copy is restricted to in-frame clones and leaves out a portion. The sample has 20,000 to 25,000 clones, 70% to 80% seen once. The specimen was memory CD4+ T cells from blood. These TCRs come from a human donor in good health. CDR3s include the opening cysteine and the closing phenylalanine or tryptophan. The D gene is left open where the match is weak. Only part of the rows carry a size: once, few, many, or a class if the clone is expanded.

j_call v_call d_call clone_size cdr3_nt cdr3_aa
TRBJ1-2 TRBV10-3 . . TGTGCCATCGGGGAGGCGCAACAGGAGAGCTACACCTTC CAIGEAQQESYTF
TRBJ2-1 TRBV2 . . TGTGCCAGCAATCCTCAGGTCACATACAATGAGCAGTTCTTC CASNPQVTYNEQFF
TRBJ1-2 TRBV9 . . TGTGCCAGCAGCGTAGGGGAGGGGACGAACTATGGCTACACCTTC CASSVGEGTNYGYTF
TRBJ2-3 TRBV11-1 . once TGTGCCAGCAGCACCGCCGGCCAGGGGGGAGGAGATACGCAGTATTTT CASSTAGQGGGDTQYF
TRBJ1-1 TRBV29-1 . once TGCAGCGGTGGGGGGTACACTGAAGCTTTCTTT CSGGGYTEAFF
TRBJ1-4 TRBV29-1 . . TGCAGCGTTGAAGATGGGAGGGGTCGAAAACTGTTTTTT CSVEDGRGRKLFF
TRBJ1-1 TRBV27 TRBD1 . TGTGCCAGCAGTCTAGGACAGGGCCAGCTGATAGCTTTCTTT CASSLGQGQLIAFF
TRBJ1-6 TRBV25-1 . . TGTGCCAGCAGTGCTCCTCTGAATTCACCCCTCCACTTT CASSAPLNSPLHF
TRBJ2-7 TRBV6-1 . . TGTGCCAGCATTCGCGAGACCTACGAGCAGTACTTC CASIRETYEQYF
TRBJ2-3 TRBV7-9 TRBD2 . TGTGCCAGCGGCTCCGGGACTAGCGGCACAGATACGCAGTATTTT CASGSGTSGTDTQYF
TRBJ2-2 TRBV19 TRBD1 . TGTGCCACCGCCCCAGGGGGCGATAGTACCGGGGAGCTGTTTTTT CATAPGGDSTGELFF
TRBJ1-3 TRBV6-5 TRBD1 . TGTGCCAGCAGTTCGGGACAGTCCAGCTCTGGAAACACCATATATTTT CASSSGQSSSGNTIYF
TRBJ1-4 TRBV6-5 . . TGTGCCAGCAGTCGGACATTCGGAAATGAAAAACTGTTTTTT CASSRTFGNEKLFF
TRBJ2-2 TRBV18 . . TGTGCCAGCCCACCAATAGCTGGAGAGACCGGGGAGCTGTTTTTT CASPPIAGETGELFF
TRBJ2-7 TRBV2 TRBD2 . TGTGCCAGCAGCGATCTCGTTAGCGGGGGAGGCGAGCAGTACTTC CASSDLVSGGGEQYF
TRBJ1-1 TRBV7-2 TRBD1 . TGTGCCAGCAGTCTATACGGGACAGGGGGTTACACTGAAGCTTTCTTT CASSLYGTGGYTEAFF
TRBJ1-3 TRBV7-8 TRBD1 few TGTGCCAGCAGCTCGGTAGGACAGGCTGGAAACACCATATATTTT CASSSVGQAGNTIYF
TRBJ1-1 TRBV7-2 . . TGTGCCAGCAGCTCTAACGGCGGGTCCAACACTGAAGCTTTCTTT CASSSNGGSNTEAFF
TRBJ2-3 TRBV10-3 . . TGTGCCATCAGTGAGGGCTTTAGCACAGATACGCAGTATTTT CAISEGFSTDTQYF
TRBJ1-1 TRBV2 . . TGTGCCAGCAGTGAAGACCAGACTAACACTGAAGCTTTCTTT CASSEDQTNTEAFF
TRBJ2-7 TRBV5-6 TRBD1 . TGTGCCAGCAGCTTGGGGGACAGGGAATTAGACGAGCAGTACTTC CASSLGDRELDEQYF
TRBJ2-3 TRBV5-4 TRBD2 . TGTGCCAGCAGCTTGGGACTAGCGGATGGCGGGGATACGCAGTATTTT CASSLGLADGGDTQYF
TRBJ2-7 TRBV11-2 . . TGTGCCAGCAGCTTAAACGGCTACGAGCAGTACTTC CASSLNGYEQYF
TRBJ2-5 TRBV9 TRBD2 . TGTGCCAGCAGCCTGAGCGGGGGGGAAGAGACCCAGTACTTC CASSLSGGEETQYF
TRBJ2-3 TRBV5-1 . . TGCGCCAGCAGCTTAAAATCGGGGGATACGCAGTATTTT CASSLKSGDTQYF
TRBJ2-2 TRBV15 TRBD1 . TGTGCCGCACGACAGGGGAGGTCCGGGGAGCTGTTTTTT CAARQGRSGELFF
TRBJ2-2 TRBV7-6 . . TGTGCCAGCAGCTTAACTGGGGGGGCCACCGGGGAGCTGTTTTTT CASSLTGGATGELFF
TRBJ1-2 TRBV6-1 . . TGTGCCAGCAGTGAACGGACGGGGGGCAACTATGGCTACACCTTC CASSERTGGNYGYTF
TRBJ1-5 TRBV7-2 . . TGTGCCAGCAGCCCGAGGGTGTCAAGCAATCAGCCCCAGCATTTT CASSPRVSSNQPQHF
TRBJ2-1 TRBV4-3 TRBD2 . TGCGCCAGCAGCGCCCATAGCGGGGGGGGCAATGAGCAGTTCTTC CASSAHSGGGNEQFF
TRBJ1-6 TRBV5-1 . few TGCGCCAGCAGCTCTGGTGATGCGGGGAATAATTCACCCCTCCACTTT CASSSGDAGNNSPLHF
TRBJ1-6 TRBV11-2 TRBD1 . TGTGCCAGCAGCCCTACAGGGGGGGTTTATAATTCACCCCTCCACTTT CASSPTGGVYNSPLHF
TRBJ2-3 TRBV6-1 TRBD2 . TGTGCCAGCAGTGAACTAGCGGGGGGGGAGAACACAGATACGCAGTATTTT CASSELAGGENTDTQYF
TRBJ2-3 TRBV6-5 . . TGTGCCAGCAAGGAGATTCTCAGCACAGATACGCAGTATTTT CASKEILSTDTQYF
TRBJ2-3 TRBV6-6 . few TGTGCCAGCAGCCCGACAGAGGATACGCAGTATTTT CASSPTEDTQYF
TRBJ2-1 TRBV9 . . TGTGCCAGCAGCCCGGGGGGCCGGGTTGAGCAGTTCTTC CASSPGGRVEQFF
TRBJ2-1 TRBV2 . . TGTGCCAGCAGTGAACCCTCGGAGAGGGTCCCGTTCTTC CASSEPSERVPFF
TRBJ2-7 TRBV10-3 TRBD1 . TGTGCCATCAGTCAACAGGGGTCTAACGAGCAGTACTTC CAISQQGSNEQYF
TRBJ2-7 TRBV13 . . TGTGCCAGCAGCTCATTGAGGAACGAGCAGTACTTC CASSSLRNEQYF
TRBJ1-6 TRBV5-1 . . TGCGCCAGCAGCTTGCAGTCCCAGGGTGGTTCACCCCTCCACTTT CASSLQSQGGSPLHF
TRBJ1-2 TRBV6-1 TRBD1 . TGTGCCAGCACCGAGGGGGACAGGGACAACTATGGCTACACCTTC CASTEGDRDNYGYTF
TRBJ2-1 TRBV7-9 . few TGTGCCAGCACACTACAGGGCTATGAGCAGTTCTTC CASTLQGYEQFF
TRBJ2-5 TRBV7-9 . once TGTGCCAGCAGTTTCGCCGGGGAGACCCAGTACTTC CASSFAGETQYF
TRBJ2-1 TRBV11-2 . few TGTGCCAGCAGCTTTGGACAGACGGGTAATGAGCAGTTCTTC CASSFGQTGNEQFF
TRBJ2-5 TRBV29-1 TRBD1 . TGCAGCGCGATGGGACAGCTCCAAGAGACCCAGTACTTC CSAMGQLQETQYF
TRBJ1-1 TRBV7-3 TRBD1 . TGTGCCAGCAGCTTAACTTTGCTGGGGACAGGGGGCAACACTGAAGCTTTCTTT CASSLTLLGTGGNTEAFF
TRBJ1-1 TRBV5-4 TRBD1 . TGTGCCAGCAGCTCCCGGGACAGGGACACTGAAGCTTTCTTT CASSSRDRDTEAFF
TRBJ2-5 TRBV7-7 TRBD2 . TGTGCCAGCAGCCGCGGGGCGGGGGGCCGCCCCCAAGAGACCCAGTACTTC CASSRGAGGRPQETQYF
TRBJ1-5 TRBV19 . once TGTGCCAGTAGTATTCAGGGAACGGCACGTCAGCCCCAGCATTTT CASSIQGTARQPQHF